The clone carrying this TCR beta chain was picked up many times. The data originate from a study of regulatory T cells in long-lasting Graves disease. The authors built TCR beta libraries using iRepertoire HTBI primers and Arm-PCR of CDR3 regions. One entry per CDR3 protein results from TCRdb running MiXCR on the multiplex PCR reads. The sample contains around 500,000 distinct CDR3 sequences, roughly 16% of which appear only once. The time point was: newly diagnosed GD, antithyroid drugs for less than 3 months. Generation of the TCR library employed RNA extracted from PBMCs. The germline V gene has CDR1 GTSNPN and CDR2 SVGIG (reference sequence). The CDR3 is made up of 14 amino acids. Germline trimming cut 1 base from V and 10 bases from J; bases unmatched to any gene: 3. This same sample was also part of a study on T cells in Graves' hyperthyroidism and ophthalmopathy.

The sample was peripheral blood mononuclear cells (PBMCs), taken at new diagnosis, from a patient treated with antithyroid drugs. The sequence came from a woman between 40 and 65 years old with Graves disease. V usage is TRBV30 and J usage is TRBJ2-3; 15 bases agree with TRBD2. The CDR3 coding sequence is TGTGCCTGGAGTGGGGGACTAGCGGGGGGTCCGCAGTATTTT. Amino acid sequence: CAWSGGLAGGPQYF.